This entry lists 7 T cell receptor beta chains sequenced from one sample in a study of T cells in localized non-small cell lung cancer. Here immunoSEQ multiplex PCR was the method, and the copy in TCRdb shows in-frame clones only, minus some. The table has about 21,000 clones, around 90% seen once. The sample here was peripheral blood, taken before any cancer treatment. The receptor source for this set is a male donor older than 55 with stage I squamous cell lung carcinoma.

In its sample, this clone was seen a few times. Within the sample, other DNA sequences also encode this same CDR3. The chain carries TRBV4-3 and TRBJ2-3; 12 bases are shared with TRBD2. CDR1 LGHNA and CDR2 YSLEER come from the germline V gene. The CDR3 totals 17 residues. The J segment lost 4 bases and the V segment lost 3 bases, leaving 8 bases of the junction unmatched. The CDR3 nucleotides are TGCGCCAGCAGCCAGGCCAGCTCTAGCGGGGGGGCAGATACGCAGTATTTT. Encoded protein: CASSQASSSGGADTQYF.

The gene calls are TRBV10-3 and TRBJ1-1, with 9 nucleotides matching TRBD1. The V segment lost 6 bases and the J segment 1 base; nucleotides outside the gene matches: 3. CDR1 is ENHRY and CDR2 is SYGVKD in the germline V gene. The CDR3 runs 14 residues. The CDR3 region has the DNA TGTGCCATCAGCACGACAGGGGGGAACACTGAAGCTTTCTTT. Translation: CAISTTGGNTEAFF.

This clone occurred a few times. The chain carries TRBV27 and TRBJ2-1; a weak D match, TRBD2 (6 bases). Trimming took 8 bases from V and 6 from J, leaving 14 bases between them. CDR3 length equals 13 residues. Germline CDR1 reads MNHEY; CDR2 reads SMNVEV (reference sequence). CDR3 nucleotides: TGTGCCAGCGTAAGGAGGGGAAGCAATGAGCAGTTCTTC. This encodes CASVRRGSNEQFF.

The rearrangement uses TRBV5-1 and TRBJ2-2; 10 bases align to TRBD2. In germline, CDR1 is SGHRS, CDR2 YFSETQ. The ends lost 6 bases at V and 2 bases at J; junction bases unmatched: 4. This CDR3 region has 15 residues. The CDR3 region is CASNSGGPNTGELFF. The CDR3 coding sequence is TGCGCCAGCAATAGCGGGGGGCCAAACACCGGGGAGCTGTTTTTT.

V usage is TRBV19 and J usage is TRBJ2-2; 13 positions match TRBD2. CDR3 length: 15 residues. V shed 7 bases and J 7 bases; nucleotides not matched to a gene: 6. CDR1 and CDR2 from the germline V gene are LNHDA and SQIVND (reference sequence). The CDR3 reads CASTGGTSGVGELFF. Here the CDR3 DNA reads TGTGCCAGTACCGGCGGGACTAGCGGGGTCGGGGAGCTGTTTTTT.

The J gene is TRBJ2-3, the V gene TRBV5-1, with D perhaps assigned TRBD1 or TRBD2 (7 bases each). Germline V gives CDR1 SGHRS, CDR2 YFSETQ. Trimming took 1 base from V and 0 from J, leaving 9 bases between them. This CDR3 region has 15 residues. The CDR3 DNA is TGCGCCAGCAGCTTGCAGGGGGGGAGCACAGATACGCAGTATTTT. Protein product: CASSLQGGSTDTQYF.

CDR3: CASEPGTARSPLHF. CDR3 DNA sequence: TGTGCCAGCGAACCCGGGACAGCTCGATCACCCCTCCACTTT. The rearrangement links TRBV2 to TRBJ1-6; TRBD1 matches at 7 bases. The CDR3 is 14 residues long. CDR1 is SNHLY and CDR2 is FYNNEI in the germline V gene. After removal of 8 bases from V and 10 bases from J, the junction contained 11 bases not matched to a gene. The entire variable domain, with the rest obtained from reference TRBV2 and TRBJ1-6, is as follows: EPEVTQTPSHQVTQMGQEVILRCVPISNHLYFYWYRQILGQKVEFLVSFYNNEISEKSEIFDDQFSVERPDGSNFTLKIRSTKLEDSAMYFCASEPGTARSPLHFGNGTRLTVT.